This T cell receptor (beta chain) is drawn from a study of CD8+ T cells in alopecia areata. Across the whole study: Treated patients were dosed with oral tofacitinib, taking 5 to 10 mg twice daily.

As concerns this clone: Its antigen remains unknown.

It was cDNA, reverse transcribed from extracted RNA, that served as the sequencing template. The assay was immunoSEQ multiplex PCR, and TCRdb's table has in-frame clones only and misses some. This sample carries about 190,000 clones, roughly three fifths of them seen once, and the ten largest clones take approximately 0.69%. As to treatment: oral pan-JAK inhibitor, 5-10 mg twice daily. Findings and limits, study-wide: A great number of expanded lesional clones endured in scalp and blood during tofacitinib. Tofacitinib delivered significant drops in scalp clonality and in expanded CD8+ clones among the top 100.

The TCR sequence derives from a human donor with alopecia areata. Here the sequenced sample was CD4+ T cells sorted from blood, taken at week 4, from a patient treated with tofacitinib.

CDR3 DNA sequence: TGCGCCAGCAGAAGACTAGCGGGACCGGATTCGGGCACAGATACGCAGTATTTT. Translating it yields CASRRLAGPDSGTDTQYF. The chain carries TRBV5-1 and TRBJ2-3, with 11 bases aligning to TRBD2. CDR3 length equals 18 residues. Losses at the gene ends were 5 bases for V and 1 base for J; bases not matched to a gene: 12. Germline lookup yields CDR1 SGHRS and CDR2 YFSETQ.